This T cell receptor (beta chain) originates from a study of cytomegalovirus exposure and HLA in healthy donors. It was with 60 Vbeta and 13 Jbeta primers that the PCR ran. Sequencing was performed with immunoSEQ multiplex PCR; in TCRdb, only in-frame clones are kept and a portion is missing. The data contain 150,000 to 200,000 clones, around 77% of them seen just once; the ten biggest clones take up under 2.5%. The CDR3 covers 15 residues. The V gene lost 4 bases and the J gene lost 2 bases, with 12 bases spanning the gap. CDR1 GTSNPN and CDR2 SVGIG come from the germline V gene (reference sequence).

Material: PBMCs. This chain connects TRBV30 to TRBJ1-6; D might be TRBD1 (5 bases). The TCR sequence derives from a woman in her 30s in good health and CMV-seropositive. CDR3 region: CAWTGPNAYNSPLHF. CDR3 sequence (DNA): TGTGCCTGGACAGGGCCCAATGCCTATAATTCACCCCTCCACTTT.